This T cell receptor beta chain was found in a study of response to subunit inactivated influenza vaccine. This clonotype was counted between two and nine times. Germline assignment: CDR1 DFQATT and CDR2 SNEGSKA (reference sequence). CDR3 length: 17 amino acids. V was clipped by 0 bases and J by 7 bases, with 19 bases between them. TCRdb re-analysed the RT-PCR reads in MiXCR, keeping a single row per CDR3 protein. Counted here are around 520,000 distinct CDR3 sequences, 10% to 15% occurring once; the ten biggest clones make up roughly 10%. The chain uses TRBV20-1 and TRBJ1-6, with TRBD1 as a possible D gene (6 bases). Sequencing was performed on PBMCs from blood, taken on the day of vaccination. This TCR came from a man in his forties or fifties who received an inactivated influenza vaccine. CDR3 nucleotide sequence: TGCAGTGCTAGAGATCAAGGATCCACAGGGAGGAATTCACCCCTCCACTTT. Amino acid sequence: CSARDQGSTGRNSPLHF.